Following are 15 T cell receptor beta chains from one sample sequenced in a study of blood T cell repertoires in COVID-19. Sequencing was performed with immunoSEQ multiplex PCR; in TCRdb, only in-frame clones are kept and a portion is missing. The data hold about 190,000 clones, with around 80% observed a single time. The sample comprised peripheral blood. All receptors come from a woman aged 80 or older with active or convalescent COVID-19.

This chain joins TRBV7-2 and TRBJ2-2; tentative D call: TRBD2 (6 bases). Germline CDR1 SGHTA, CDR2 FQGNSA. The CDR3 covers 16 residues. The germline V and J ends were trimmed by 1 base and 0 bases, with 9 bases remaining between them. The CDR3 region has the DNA TGTGCCAGCAGCTTAGGTAGCGGCGCGAACACCGGGGAGCTGTTTTTT. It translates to CASSLGSGANTGELFF.

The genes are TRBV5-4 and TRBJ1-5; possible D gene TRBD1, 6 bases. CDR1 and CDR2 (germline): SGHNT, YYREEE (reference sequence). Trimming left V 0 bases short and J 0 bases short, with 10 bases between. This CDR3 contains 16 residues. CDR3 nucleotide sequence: TGTGCCAGCAGCTTGGGAGGGGGGGTTAGCAATCAGCCCCAGCATTTT. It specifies CASSLGGGVSNQPQHF.

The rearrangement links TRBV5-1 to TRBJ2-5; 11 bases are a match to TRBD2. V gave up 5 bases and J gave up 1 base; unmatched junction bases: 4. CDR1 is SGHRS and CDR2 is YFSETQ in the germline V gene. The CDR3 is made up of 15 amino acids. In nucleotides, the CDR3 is TGCGCCAGCAGTAGACTAGCGGGGATCCAAGAGACCCAGTACTTC. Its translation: CASSRLAGIQETQYF.

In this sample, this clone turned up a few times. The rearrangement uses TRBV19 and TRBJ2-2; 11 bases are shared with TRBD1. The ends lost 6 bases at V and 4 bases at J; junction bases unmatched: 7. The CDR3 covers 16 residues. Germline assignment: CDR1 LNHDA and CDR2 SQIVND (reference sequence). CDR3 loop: CASRKPGQGVTGELFF. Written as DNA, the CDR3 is TGTGCCAGTAGGAAGCCGGGACAGGGGGTCACCGGGGAGCTGTTTTTT. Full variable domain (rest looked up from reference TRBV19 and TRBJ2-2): DGGITQSPKYLFRKEGQNVTLSCEQNLNHDAMYWYRQDPGQGLRLIYYSQIVNDFQKGDIAEGYSVSREKKESFPLTVTSAQKNPTAFYLCASRKPGQGVTGELFFGEGSRLTVL.

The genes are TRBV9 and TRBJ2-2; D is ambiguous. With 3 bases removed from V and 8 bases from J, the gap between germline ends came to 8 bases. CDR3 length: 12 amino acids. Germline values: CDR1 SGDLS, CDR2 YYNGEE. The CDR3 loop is CASSESPGELFF. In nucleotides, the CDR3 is TGTGCCAGCAGCGAAAGCCCAGGGGAGCTGTTTTTT.

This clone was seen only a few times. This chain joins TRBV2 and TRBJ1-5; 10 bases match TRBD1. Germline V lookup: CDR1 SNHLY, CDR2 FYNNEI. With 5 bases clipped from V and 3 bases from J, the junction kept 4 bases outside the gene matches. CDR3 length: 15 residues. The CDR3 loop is CASSRDRGYNQPQHF. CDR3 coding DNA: TGTGCCAGCAGTAGGGACAGGGGCTACAATCAGCCCCAGCATTTT.

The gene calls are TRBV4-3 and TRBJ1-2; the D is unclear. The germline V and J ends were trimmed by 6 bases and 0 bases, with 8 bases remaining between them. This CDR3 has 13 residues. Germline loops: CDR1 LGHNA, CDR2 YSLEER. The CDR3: CASSANSNYGYTF. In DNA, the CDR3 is TGCGCCAGCAGTGCGAATTCTAACTATGGCTACACCTTC.

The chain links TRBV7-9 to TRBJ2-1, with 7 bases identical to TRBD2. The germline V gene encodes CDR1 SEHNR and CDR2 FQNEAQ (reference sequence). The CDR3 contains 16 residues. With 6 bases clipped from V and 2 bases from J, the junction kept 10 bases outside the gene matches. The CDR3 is CASRRMAGVTYNEQFF. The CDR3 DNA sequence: TGTGCCAGCAGGAGAATGGCGGGGGTCACCTACAATGAGCAGTTCTTC.

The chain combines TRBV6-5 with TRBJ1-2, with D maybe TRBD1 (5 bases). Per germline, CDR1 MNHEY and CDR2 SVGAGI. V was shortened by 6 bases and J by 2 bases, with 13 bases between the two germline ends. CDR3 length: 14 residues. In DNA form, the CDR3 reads TGTGCCAGCAGATGGGAGGGGTTCAACTATGGCTACACCTTC. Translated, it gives CASRWEGFNYGYTF.

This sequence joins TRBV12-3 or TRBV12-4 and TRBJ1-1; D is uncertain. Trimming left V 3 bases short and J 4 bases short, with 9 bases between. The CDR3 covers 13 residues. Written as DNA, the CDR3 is TGTGCCAGCAGTTTGAACGGAGCCACTGAAGCTTTCTTT. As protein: CASSLNGATEAFF.

Here the CDR3 reads CASRASAGSSYNEQFF. CDR3 DNA sequence: TGTGCCAGCAGGGCTAGCGCCGGGAGCTCCTACAATGAGCAGTTCTTC. The J gene is TRBJ2-1, the V gene TRBV28; maybe TRBD2 (6 bases). The CDR3 extends over 16 amino acids. V was trimmed by 6 bases and J by 0 bases, leaving 15 bases between them. Germline assignment: CDR1 MDHEN and CDR2 SYDVKM.

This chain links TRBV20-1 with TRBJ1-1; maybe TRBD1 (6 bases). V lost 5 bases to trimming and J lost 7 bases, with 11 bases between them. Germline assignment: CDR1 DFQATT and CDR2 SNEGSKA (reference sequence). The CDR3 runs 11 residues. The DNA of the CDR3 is TGCAGTGCTGGCGGGGGGCTTGAAGCTTTCTTT. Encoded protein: CSAGGGLEAFF.

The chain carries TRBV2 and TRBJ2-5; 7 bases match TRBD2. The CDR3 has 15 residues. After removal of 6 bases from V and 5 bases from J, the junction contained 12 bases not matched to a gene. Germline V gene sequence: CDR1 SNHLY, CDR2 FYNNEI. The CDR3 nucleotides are TGTGCCAGCAGCCTCCGGGCGTGGGAGGGGGAGACCCAGTACTTC. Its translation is CASSLRAWEGETQYF. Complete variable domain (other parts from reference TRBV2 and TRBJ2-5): EPEVTQTPSHQVTQMGQEVILRCVPISNHLYFYWYRQILGQKVEFLVSFYNNEISEKSEIFDDQFSVERPDGSNFTLKIRSTKLEDSAMYFCASSLRAWEGETQYFGPGTRLLVL.

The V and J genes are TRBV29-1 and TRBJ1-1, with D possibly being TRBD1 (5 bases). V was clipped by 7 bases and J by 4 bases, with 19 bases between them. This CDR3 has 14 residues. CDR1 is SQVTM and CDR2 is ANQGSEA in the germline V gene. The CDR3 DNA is TGCAGCGGCCAGGTTGATAGGGGTACCACTGAAGCTTTCTTT. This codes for CSGQVDRGTTEAFF.

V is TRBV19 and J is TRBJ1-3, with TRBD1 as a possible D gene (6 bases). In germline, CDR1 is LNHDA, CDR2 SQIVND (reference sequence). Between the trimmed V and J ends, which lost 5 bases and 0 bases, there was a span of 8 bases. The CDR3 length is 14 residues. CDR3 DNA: TGTGCCAGTAGTGGACAGTTCTCTGGAAACACCATATATTTT. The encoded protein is CASSGQFSGNTIYF.